This T cell receptor beta chain was captured by sequencing in a study of blood T cell repertoires in COVID-19. Turning to the study itself: Samples taken during acute and convalescent COVID-19 were collected in the United States, Italy and Spain.

CDR1 and CDR2 from the germline V gene are WNHNN and SYGVQD (reference sequence). Trimming removed 8 bases from V and 0 bases from J, with 10 bases in between. This CDR3 has 13 residues. This clone was recorded once. In the original workflow: Amplification from reference gene primers served as the basis for estimated nucleated cell counts. Some clones are missing from TCRdb's copy, which holds only in-frame ones; the method was immunoSEQ multiplex PCR. V and J calls and clone size are copied from that table; D and trimming were computed from the DNA. The data contain more than 250,000 clones, around four fifths of them singletons.

The genes are TRBV10-1 and TRBJ1-1, with a tentative D call TRBD1 (6 bases). This sequence originates from a woman aged 50 to 65 with acute or convalescent COVID-19. The sequenced material came from peripheral blood. The CDR3 DNA reads as TGCGCCAGCGCCAGGACAGTGAACACTGAAGCTTTCTTT. Translating gives CASARTVNTEAFF.